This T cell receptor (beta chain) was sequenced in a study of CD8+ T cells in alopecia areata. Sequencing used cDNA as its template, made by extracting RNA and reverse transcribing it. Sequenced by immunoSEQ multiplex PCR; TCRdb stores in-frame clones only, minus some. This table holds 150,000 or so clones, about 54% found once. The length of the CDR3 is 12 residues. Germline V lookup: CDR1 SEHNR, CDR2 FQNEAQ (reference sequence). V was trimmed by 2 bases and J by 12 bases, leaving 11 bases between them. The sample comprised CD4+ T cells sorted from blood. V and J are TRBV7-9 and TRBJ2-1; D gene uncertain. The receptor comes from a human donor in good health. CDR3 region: CASSLPRSWQFF. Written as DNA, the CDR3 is TGTGCCAGCAGCTTACCAAGGAGTTGGCAGTTCTTC.